Following are 30 T cell receptor beta chains from one sample sequenced in a study of T cells in women clearing cervical HPV infection. TCRdb's table, derived via immunoSEQ multiplex PCR, lists solely in-frame clones and lacks some. The sample holds about 48,000 clones. Source material: blood buffy coat. The receptor set was obtained from a woman between 18 and 70 years old with a cervical HPV16 infection that either progressed to CIN3+ or cleared (not recorded which).

As for this clone: The read ends 3 residues early relative to the CDR3; the germline J gene fills the gap. This chain connects TRBV19 to TRBJ1-1; D might be TRBD1 (5 bases). CDR3 length: 14 residues. V shed 5 bases and J shed 5 bases, with 15 bases lying between them. CDR1 LNHDA and CDR2 SQIVND come from the germline V gene (reference sequence). The DNA read from the CDR3 is TGTGCCAGTAGTGGGGCAACAACGTGGACTGAA. Its translation is CASSGATTWTE. The full CDR3 reads CASSGATTWTEAFF.

As to this clone: The read finishes 3 residues shy of the CDR3 end, and the germline J gene is used to complete it. The chain uses TRBV29-1 and TRBJ1-2, with 9 bases that match TRBD1. The CDR3 covers 13 residues. The V gene's germline CDR1 is SQVTM and CDR2 ANQGSEA. Trimming cost V 6 bases and J 7 bases; bases outside gene matches: 9. CDR3 in amino acids: CSVDRDRDGGYTF. CDR3 DNA, as far as it was read: TGCAGCGTCGATAGGGACAGGGATGGTGGC.

Note on this clone: The CDR3 extends 3 residues past the end of the read, so its final part is completed from the germline J gene. The rearrangement links TRBV28 to TRBJ1-6; a weak D match, TRBD1 (5 bases). Trimming cost V 4 bases and J 8 bases, with 18 bases left between them. This CDR3 comprises 16 residues. From germline, CDR1 is MDHEN and CDR2 SYDVKM. The CDR3 DNA, read in part, is TGTGCCAGCAGTTCGACGATCAGGGCCATCGATTCACCC. Its translation: CASSSTIRAIDSP. Given in full, the CDR3 is CASSSTIRAIDSPLHF.

Regarding this clone: From the germline J gene comes the end of the CDR3, since the read stops 3 residues before it. J is TRBJ2-5 and V is TRBV6-1; a possible D gene is TRBD1 (6 bases). Germline V CDR1 and CDR2: MNHNS, SASEGT. This CDR3 is 15 amino acids long. V lost 1 base, J lost 5 bases, and 14 bases lay in between. Partial CDR3 DNA: TGTGCCAGCAGTGAAGGGTTTACGAGGGGGGAGACC. Protein product: CASSEGFTRGET. The full CDR3 sequence reads CASSEGFTRGETQYF.

About this clone itself: The sequence runs out 3 residues before the end of the CDR3; the remainder is reconstructed from the germline J gene. V and J are TRBV6-2 or TRBV6-3 and TRBJ1-3, with D possibly matching TRBD1 (5 bases). This CDR3 is built from 17 residues. Looked up from germline, CDR1 is MNHEY and CDR2 is SVGEGT. Trimming pared 2 bases from V and 0 bases from J, leaving 14 bases between. The part of the CDR3 DNA that was read is TGTGCCAGCAGTTACCTCGGACACCTGACCTCTGGAAACACC. It codes for CASSYLGHLTSGNT. The whole CDR3 region reads CASSYLGHLTSGNTIYF.

About this clone itself: The read terminates 3 residues ahead of where the CDR3 ends, so the germline J gene completes it. This chain uses TRBV2 with TRBJ1-1, with D maybe TRBD1 (5 bases). V lost 6 bases and J lost 5, with 13 bases in between. The CDR3 consists of 13 residues. Germline assignment: CDR1 SNHLY and CDR2 FYNNEI. Incomplete CDR3 DNA: TGTGCCAGCAGGGGTGGGGGGGGGACTGAA. Amino acids: CASRGGGGTE. The CDR3 reads in full as CASRGGGGTEAFF.

About this clone: The DNA ends 3 residues before the CDR3 does, and the rest of the CDR3 is filled in from the germline J gene. The chain has TRBV7-9 and TRBJ2-3; 7 bases map to TRBD1. The V gene's germline CDR1 is SEHNR and CDR2 FQNEAQ (reference sequence). This CDR3 contains 14 residues. V shed 5 bases, J shed 1 base, and the junction held 3 bases outside the gene matches. The sequenced CDR3 bases are TGTGCCAGCAGCAACGACAGGGGCACAGATACG. Its protein is CASSNDRGTDT. From start to end, the CDR3 is CASSNDRGTDTQYF.

Concerning this clone itself: The read ends 3 residues early relative to the CDR3; the germline J gene fills the gap. The V call is TRBV27, the J call TRBJ2-7, with 7 bases lining up with TRBD1. J gave up 3 bases and V 6 bases, and 14 bases lay outside the gene matches. Germline CDR1 MNHEY, CDR2 SMNVEV (reference sequence). The CDR3 is 16 residues long. The DNA read from the CDR3 is TGTGCCAGCAGCCGATATGGACAGGCCCCTAGCTACGAG. This encodes CASSRYGQAPSYE. The full CDR3 sequence reads CASSRYGQAPSYEQYF.

Of note for this clone: The read ends 3 residues before the CDR3 terminus; that terminus is restored from the germline J gene. V gene TRBV28 combines with J gene TRBJ2-2, with 7 nucleotides matching TRBD1. CDR1 and CDR2 from the germline V gene are MDHEN and SYDVKM. V shed 8 bases, J shed 7 bases, and the junction held 7 bases outside the gene matches. CDR3 length equals 13 residues. The CDR3 DNA, read in part, is TGTGCCAGCGACAGGGTATCGGGCGGGGAG. Its protein product is CASDRVSGGE. The CDR3 reads in full as CASDRVSGGELFF.

Comment on this clone: Coverage ceases 3 residues before the CDR3 finishes, and the germline J gene fills in the end. The V call is TRBV7-6, the J call TRBJ1-1, with TRBD1 matching over 8 bases. The CDR3 is 16 residues long. V lost 5 bases and J lost 0; bases outside the gene matches: 8. Germline-derived CDR1 and CDR2 are SGHVS and FNYEAQ. CDR3 DNA (partial): TGTGCCAGCAGCCCTCAGACAGGGGCCATGAACACTGAA. It codes for CASSPQTGAMNTE. The full CDR3 reads CASSPQTGAMNTEAFF.

Notes on this clone: The read is 3 residues too short to cover the CDR3 end, so that end is filled in from the germline J gene. The chain employs TRBV10-3 and TRBJ2-3; 14 nucleotides align to TRBD2. CDR1 is ENHRY and CDR2 is SYGVKD in the germline V gene. Losses at the gene ends were 11 bases for V and 4 bases for J; bases not matched to a gene: 5. This CDR3 has 14 amino acids. The CDR3 bases that were read are TGTGCCGTGGGACTAGCGGGAGTGGCAGATACG. Protein sequence: CAVGLAGVADT. The entire CDR3 is CAVGLAGVADTQYF.

Concerning this clone itself: The DNA ends 3 residues before the CDR3 does, and the rest of the CDR3 is filled in from the germline J gene. Additional DNA sequences in this sample encode the identical CDR3. This chain joins TRBV5-1 and TRBJ2-7; possible D gene TRBD1, 6 bases. The CDR3 runs 14 residues. Trimming pared 0 bases from V and 2 bases from J, leaving 9 bases between. Germline V gene data show CDR1 as SGHRS and CDR2 as YFSETQ. CDR3: CASSLEQGAYEQYF. The covered CDR3 bases are TGCGCCAGCAGCTTGGAACAGGGAGCCTACGAG.

About this clone: The CDR3 goes on 3 residues after the read ends, and that part is filled in from the germline J gene. This sequence joins TRBV30 and TRBJ2-7, with a possible D match to TRBD2 (6 bases). CDR1 is GTSNPN, CDR2 SVGIG, per germline (reference sequence). The CDR3 spans 15 residues. V was trimmed by 0 bases and J by 3 bases, leaving 15 bases between them. This CDR3 is CAWSVGASDYYEQYF. CDR3 DNA, as far as it was read: TGTGCCTGGAGTGTTGGGGCTAGCGATTACTACGAG.

As concerns this clone: The CDR3 end lies 3 residues beyond the end of the read and is filled in from the germline J gene. The chain carries TRBV24-1 and TRBJ1-1; 7 nucleotides match TRBD1. This CDR3 contains 13 residues. Germline V gene lookup returns CDR1 KGHDR and CDR2 SFDVKD. Partial CDR3 DNA: TGTGCCACCAGTCGGGGGAGACAGGGAAAA. Protein product: CATSRGRQGK. The complete CDR3 protein is CATSRGRQGKAFF.

Regarding this clone: The read terminates 3 residues ahead of where the CDR3 ends, so the germline J gene completes it. The chain couples TRBV20-1 to TRBJ2-1, with TRBD2 matching 10 bases. V was pared by 7 bases and J by 3 bases, with 9 bases of the junction left unmatched. Germline V gene sequence: CDR1 DFQATT, CDR2 SNEGSKA (reference sequence). The CDR3 runs 15 residues. The part of the CDR3 DNA that was read is TGCAGTGTCCCAAAGCGGGAGGGCCTCTACAATGAG. Its protein product is CSVPKREGLYNE. The CDR3 as a whole reads CSVPKREGLYNEQFF.

As to this clone: The read ends 3 residues shy of where the CDR3 ends; the end is completed using the germline J gene. J is TRBJ1-1 and V is TRBV18; D gene ambiguous. The CDR3 totals 15 residues. The germline CDR1 and CDR2 sequences are KGHSH and LQKENI. Between the trimmed V and J ends, which lost 3 bases and 6 bases, there was a span of 17 bases. Partial CDR3 DNA: TGTGCCAGCTCACCTGGTAGGGCTGCCACTTCTGAA. It yields the protein CASSPGRAATSE. The whole CDR3 is CASSPGRAATSEAFF.

The CDR3 loop is CASSASGPGDEQFF. The covered CDR3 bases are TGCGCCAGCAGCGCTAGCGGTCCTGGGGATGAG. The chain couples TRBV5-1 to TRBJ2-1; TRBD2 agrees at 7 bases. The read ends 3 residues early relative to the CDR3; the germline J gene fills the gap. The V gene's germline CDR1 is SGHRS and CDR2 YFSETQ. This CDR3 spans 14 amino acids. V dropped 4 bases and J dropped 8; count of bases not matched to a gene: 9.

The CDR3 loop is CASSHTVQGWGSYEQYF. The covered CDR3 bases are TGCGCCAGCAGCCACACGGTACAGGGGTGGGGTTCCTACGAG. The gene calls are TRBV4-1 and TRBJ2-7, with TRBD1 identical over 7 bases. Sequencing ends 3 residues short of the CDR3 end; the germline J gene provides the rest. Trimming cost V 3 bases and J 1 base; bases outside gene matches: 12. Germline values: CDR1 MGHRA, CDR2 YSYEKL. The CDR3 has 17 residues.

Note on this clone: The missing CDR3 end, 3 residues past where the read stops, is filled in from the germline J gene. J is TRBJ1-2 and V is TRBV29-1; D is possibly TRBD1 (5 bases). Trimming shortened V by 7 bases and J by 4 bases, and 16 bases separated the two germline ends. CDR1 SQVTM and CDR2 ANQGSEA come from the germline V gene. This CDR3 is built from 13 residues. The CDR3 bases that were read are TGCAGCGCCTCGGACACCGGATTCTATGGC. This codes for CSASDTGFYG. The whole CDR3 protein is CSASDTGFYGYTF.

About this clone: The DNA ends 3 residues before the CDR3 does, and the rest of the CDR3 is filled in from the germline J gene. The V call is TRBV5-5, the J call TRBJ2-7; the D is unclear. The CDR3 runs 14 residues. Germline V gene sequence: CDR1 SGHKS, CDR2 YYEKEE (reference sequence). The V end was cut by 4 bases, the J end by 1 base, with 12 bases between. Partial CDR3 DNA: TGTGCCAGCAGCCCCGCCCGGGTGTCCTACGAG. As protein: CASSPARVSYE. The CDR3 in full is CASSPARVSYEQYF.

Of note for this clone: The read is 3 residues too short to cover the CDR3 end, so that end is filled in from the germline J gene. The same CDR3 also results from other DNA sequences found in this sample. This chain connects TRBV20-1 to TRBJ2-3, with D maybe TRBD1 (6 bases). The germline gives CDR1 DFQATT, CDR2 SNEGSKA (reference sequence). The CDR3 spans 14 residues. V lost 5 bases to trimming and J lost 2 bases, with 14 bases between them. CDR3 amino acids: CSAPRTAYTDTQYF. Partial CDR3 DNA: TGCAGTGCTCCTCGGACAGCTTACACAGATACG.

About this clone itself: Read data end 3 residues before the CDR3 end; the end is taken from the germline J gene. The chain has TRBV28 and TRBJ2-3, with D possibly being TRBD2 (5 bases). V lost 3 bases and J 0 bases, leaving 19 bases between the germline ends. The CDR3 is 18 residues long. Germline loops: CDR1 MDHEN, CDR2 SYDVKM. The chain's CDR3 is CASSFLLESHASTDTQYF. The sequenced CDR3 bases are TGTGCCAGCAGTTTCTTACTAGAATCCCATGCTAGCACAGATACG. Drawing the rest from reference TRBV28 and TRBJ2-3, the complete variable domain is DVKVTQSSRYLVKRTGEKVFLECVQDMDHENMFWYRQDPGLGLRLIYFSYDVKMKEKGDIPEGYSVSREKKERFSLILESASTNQTSMYLCASSFLLESHASTDTQYFGPGTRLTVL.

A word on this clone: The DNA ends 3 residues before the CDR3 does, and the rest of the CDR3 is filled in from the germline J gene. V gene TRBV7-2 combines with J gene TRBJ2-3, with 11 bases matching TRBD2. Germline CDR1 and CDR2: SGHTA and FQGNSA. CDR3 length: 14 amino acids. Losses at the gene ends were 8 bases for V and 6 bases for J; bases not matched to a gene: 7. The chain's CDR3 is CASLLAGGGDTQYF. The sequenced CDR3 bases are TGTGCCAGCCTCCTAGCGGGGGGTGGGGATACG. Looking up the rest from reference TRBV7-2 and TRBJ2-3 gives the full variable domain: GAGVSQSPSNKVTEKGKDVELRCDPISGHTALYWYRQSLGQGLEFLIYFQGNSAPDKSGLPSDRFSAERTGGSVSTLTIQRTQQEDSAVYLCASLLAGGGDTQYFGPGTRLTVL.

Regarding this clone: The read gets to within 3 residues of the CDR3 end, and the germline J gene fills in the rest. The rearrangement links TRBV28 to TRBJ1-2; D gene uncertain. Trimming cost V 8 bases and J 1 base, with 17 bases left between them. The germline gives CDR1 MDHEN, CDR2 SYDVKM. CDR3 size: 15 residues. The CDR3 loop is CASLRGGMLNYGYTF. CDR3 DNA (partial): TGTGCCAGCTTACGGGGAGGGATGCTTAACTATGGC.

To note about this clone: The read halts 3 residues ahead of the CDR3 end, with the missing end drawn from the germline J gene. The chain has TRBV7-3 and TRBJ1-3; no clear D gene. The V gene lost 3 bases and the J gene lost 2 bases, with 11 bases spanning the gap. This CDR3 contains 15 residues. CDR1 and CDR2 (germline): SGHTA, FQGTGA. This CDR3 is CASSLRAYPGNTIYF. CDR3 bases read: TGTGCCAGCAGCTTGAGGGCTTACCCTGGAAACACC.

About this clone itself: The read ends 3 residues early relative to the CDR3; the germline J gene fills the gap. This rearrangement joins TRBV7-2 to TRBJ2-3; D is possibly TRBD1 (6 bases). CDR3 length: 14 residues. The germline V gene encodes CDR1 SGHTA and CDR2 FQGNSA. The V gene lost 1 base and the J gene lost 5 bases, with 10 bases spanning the gap. The CDR3 region is CASSLEAGEDTQYF. Partial CDR3 DNA: TGTGCCAGCAGCTTAGAGGCAGGGGAAGATACG.

Concerning this clone itself: The read gets to within 3 residues of the CDR3 end, and the germline J gene fills in the rest. V and J are TRBV9 and TRBJ2-4, with D possibly matching TRBD2 (5 bases). The CDR3 totals 15 residues. Germline lookup yields CDR1 SGDLS and CDR2 YYNGEE. V was pared by 4 bases and J by 5 bases, with 16 bases between. The CDR3 is CASSHSAGVQNIQYF. Incomplete CDR3 DNA: TGTGCCAGCAGCCACTCGGCCGGGGTCCAAAACATT.

As to this clone: From the germline J gene comes the end of the CDR3, since the read stops 3 residues before it. V usage is TRBV7-9 and J usage is TRBJ2-3; 13 bases agree with TRBD2. CDR1 is SEHNR and CDR2 is FQNEAQ in the germline V gene (reference sequence). V shed 8 bases, J shed 7 bases, and the junction held 9 bases outside the gene matches. This CDR3 spans 15 amino acids. CDR3 protein: CASSLKTSGGNTQYF. Partial CDR3 DNA: TGTGCCAGCTCCTTGAAGACTAGCGGGGGGAATACG.

Points on this clone: The read gets to within 3 residues of the CDR3 end, and the germline J gene fills in the rest. The gene calls are TRBV5-6 and TRBJ1-4; D not resolved. CDR3 length: 13 residues. Looked up from germline, CDR1 is SGHDT and CDR2 is YYEEEE. With 1 base removed from V and 4 bases from J, the gap between germline ends came to 5 bases. Partial CDR3 DNA: TGTGCCAGCAGCTTGACAAGTAATGAAAAA. Protein sequence: CASSLTSNEK. The whole CDR3 sequence reads CASSLTSNEKLFF.

In regard to this clone: The read halts 3 residues ahead of the CDR3 end, with the missing end drawn from the germline J gene. This chain joins TRBV5-1 and TRBJ2-2; 9 positions match TRBD2. Germline lookup yields CDR1 SGHRS and CDR2 YFSETQ. The CDR3 loop spans 18 amino acids. The trim removed 1 base at V and 7 bases at J, leaving 14 bases unmatched. The covered CDR3 bases are TGCGCCAGCAGCTTGCGCGCCTTAGCGGGAGTGGGCATCGGGGAG. Translated, it gives CASSLRALAGVGIGE. The full CDR3 reads CASSLRALAGVGIGELFF.